The 10 T cell receptor beta chains below were found in one sample sequenced in a study of OX40 agonist ivuxolimab in advanced cancers. The data were produced by immunoSEQ multiplex PCR, yet TCRdb's version contains in-frame clones alone and is incomplete. The sample consists of about 60,000 clones, 93% of them appearing once. Sequenced material: CD4+ or CD8+ T cells sorted from blood, taken in a trial of the OX40 agonist ivuxolimab. The receptors stem from an adult with an advanced solid tumor such as melanoma, head and neck, liver or kidney cancer.

In this sample, this clone turned up a few times. This sequence joins TRBV4-2 and TRBJ2-3; TRBD2 agrees at 7 bases. J was trimmed by 2 bases and V by 3 bases; bases with no gene match: 11. The CDR3 is 17 residues long. The V gene's germline CDR1 is LGHNA and CDR2 YNFKEQ. Here the CDR3 DNA reads TGTGCCAGCAGCCAGGGTTGGCGGGAGAAGGACACAGATACGCAGTATTTT. This translates into CASSQGWREKDTDTQYF.

This chain links TRBV11-2 with TRBJ2-5; 9 nucleotides agree with TRBD1. Germline CDR1 and CDR2: SGHAT and FQNNGV. V trimming: 5 bases; J trimming: 5 bases; junction bases outside the gene matches: 12. This CDR3 is 16 amino acids long. CDR3 loop: CASSRPPGTGFETQYF. The DNA of the CDR3 is TGTGCCAGCAGCAGACCCCCCGGGACAGGGTTTGAGACCCAGTACTTC. The complete variable domain, with remaining parts taken from reference TRBV11-2 and TRBJ2-5, reads EAGVAQSPRYKIIEKRQSVAFWCNPISGHATLYWYQQILGQGPKLLIQFQNNGVVDDSQLPKDRFSAERLKGVDSTLKIQPAKLEDSAVYLCASSRPPGTGFETQYFGPGTRLLVL.

The chain carries TRBV5-1 and TRBJ1-2, with D perhaps TRBD1 (6 bases). The CDR3 contains 17 residues. Germline lookup yields CDR1 SGHRS and CDR2 YFSETQ. The V and J ends lost 0 bases and 2 bases respectively, with 17 bases between them. CDR3 sequence reads: CASSLEGERILNYGYTF. The CDR3 region has the DNA TGCGCCAGCAGCTTGGAGGGGGAGAGGATCTTAAACTATGGCTACACCTTC.

The chain joins TRBV29-1 to TRBJ2-2, with 10 bases matching TRBD1. Per the germline V gene, CDR1 is SQVTM and CDR2 is ANQGSEA. This CDR3 has 14 residues. The J segment lost 6 bases and the V segment lost 7 bases, leaving 8 bases of the junction unmatched. The CDR3 sequence is CSARTGGWAGELFF. DNA of the CDR3: TGCAGCGCCCGGACAGGGGGGTGGGCCGGGGAGCTGTTTTTT.

V usage is TRBV9 and J usage is TRBJ2-2, with a weak D call TRBD1 (7 bases). The germline V and J ends were trimmed by 3 bases and 7 bases, with 19 bases remaining between them. The germline V gene has CDR1 SGDLS and CDR2 YYNGEE. This CDR3 has 16 residues. In nucleotides, the CDR3 is TGTGCCAGCAGCGCTTGGTGGAGGGGGCCTGACGGGGAGCTGTTTTTT. Translated: CASSAWWRGPDGELFF.

Only a few counts were recorded for this clone. The chain links TRBV10-3 to TRBJ2-7, with D tentatively TRBD2 (5 bases). Germline V gene lookup returns CDR1 ENHRY and CDR2 SYGVKD. The CDR3 has 15 amino acids. The germline V and J ends were trimmed by 3 bases and 1 base, with 13 bases remaining between them. The CDR3 nucleotides are TGTGCCATCAGTGACCCGGGGAAACAGTCCTACGAGCAGTACTTC. Protein sequence: CAISDPGKQSYEQYF.

The V and J genes are TRBV28 and TRBJ1-1; 8 nucleotides line up with TRBD1. From germline, CDR1 is MDHEN and CDR2 SYDVKM. After removal of 2 bases from V and 5 bases from J, the junction contained 10 bases not matched to a gene. The CDR3 has 16 amino acids. The CDR3 loop reads CASSLPRRTGRTEAFF. CDR3 DNA sequence: TGTGCCAGCAGTTTACCCAGGCGGACAGGGAGAACTGAAGCTTTCTTT.

The V call is TRBV13, the J call TRBJ2-7; D not resolved. V shed 4 bases and J shed 5 bases, with 6 bases lying between them. The CDR3 is 11 amino acids. Germline CDR1 and CDR2: PRHDT and FYEKMQ (reference sequence). The DNA for the CDR3 is TGTGCCAGCAGCTCGAAGGACGAGCAGTACTTC. Its translation is CASSSKDEQYF.

The V call is TRBV7-9, the J call TRBJ1-1; D unresolved. With 2 bases removed from V and 4 bases from J, the gap between germline ends came to 8 bases. CDR1 is SEHNR, CDR2 FQNEAQ, per germline (reference sequence). CDR3 length: 13 amino acids. CDR3 loop: CASSLSERTEAFF. The DNA of the CDR3 is TGTGCCAGCAGCTTATCGGAGCGCACTGAAGCTTTCTTT.

The rearrangement uses TRBV13 and TRBJ2-1, with D perhaps TRBD2 (6 bases). Germline V gene lookup returns CDR1 PRHDT and CDR2 FYEKMQ (reference sequence). V dropped 0 bases and J dropped 15 bases, with 12 bases sitting between them. The CDR3 has 12 residues. The DNA for the CDR3 is TGTGCCAGCAGCTTAGGGACTAGTTCTGCGTTCTTC. Amino acids: CASSLGTSSAFF.